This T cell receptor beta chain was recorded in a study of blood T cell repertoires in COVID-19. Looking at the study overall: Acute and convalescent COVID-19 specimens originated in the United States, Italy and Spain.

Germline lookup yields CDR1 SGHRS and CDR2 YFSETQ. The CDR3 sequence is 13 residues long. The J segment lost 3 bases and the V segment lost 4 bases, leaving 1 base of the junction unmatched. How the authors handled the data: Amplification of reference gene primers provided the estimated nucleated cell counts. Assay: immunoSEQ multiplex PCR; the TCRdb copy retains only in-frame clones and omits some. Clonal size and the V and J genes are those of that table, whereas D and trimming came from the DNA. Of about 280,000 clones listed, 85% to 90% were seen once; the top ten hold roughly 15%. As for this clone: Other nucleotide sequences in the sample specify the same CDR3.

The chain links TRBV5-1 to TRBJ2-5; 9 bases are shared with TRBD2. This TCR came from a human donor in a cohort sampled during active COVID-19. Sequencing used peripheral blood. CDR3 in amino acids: CASSRLAEETQYF. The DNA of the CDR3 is TGCGCCAGCAGCCGACTAGCGGAAGAGACCCAGTACTTC.